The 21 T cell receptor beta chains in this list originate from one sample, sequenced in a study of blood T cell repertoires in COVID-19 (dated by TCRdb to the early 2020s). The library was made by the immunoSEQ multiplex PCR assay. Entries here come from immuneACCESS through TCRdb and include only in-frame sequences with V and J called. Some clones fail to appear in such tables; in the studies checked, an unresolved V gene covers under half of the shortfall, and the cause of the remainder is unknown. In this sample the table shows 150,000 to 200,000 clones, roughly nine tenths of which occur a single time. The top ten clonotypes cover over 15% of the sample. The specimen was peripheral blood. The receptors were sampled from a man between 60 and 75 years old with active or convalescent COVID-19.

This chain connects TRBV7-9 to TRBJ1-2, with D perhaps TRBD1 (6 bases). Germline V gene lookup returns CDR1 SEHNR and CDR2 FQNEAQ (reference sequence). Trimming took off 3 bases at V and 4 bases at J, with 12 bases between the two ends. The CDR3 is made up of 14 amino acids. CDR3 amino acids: CASSLDSEGYGYTF. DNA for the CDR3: TGTGCCAGCAGCTTGGACAGTGAGGGCTATGGCTACACCTTC.

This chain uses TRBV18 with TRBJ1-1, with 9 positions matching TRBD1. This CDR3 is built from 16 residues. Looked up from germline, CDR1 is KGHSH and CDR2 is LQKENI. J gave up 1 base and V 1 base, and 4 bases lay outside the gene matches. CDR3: CASSPQDRGPNTEAFF. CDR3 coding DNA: TGTGCCAGCTCACCACAGGACAGGGGCCCGAACACTGAAGCTTTCTTT. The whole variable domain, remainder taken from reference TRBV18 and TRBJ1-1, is NAGVMQNPRHLVRRRGQEARLRCSPMKGHSHVYWYRQLPEEGLKFMVYLQKENIIDESGMPKERFSAEFPKEGPSILRIQQVVRGDSAAYFCASSPQDRGPNTEAFFGQGTRLTVV.

The chain's CDR3 is CASSIRAVGQGYEQYF. CDR3 nucleotides: TGTGCCAGTAGTATTCGTGCCGTGGGACAGGGTTACGAGCAGTACTTC. The rearrangement uses TRBV19 and TRBJ2-7, with 9 bases lining up with TRBD1. Looked up from germline, CDR1 is LNHDA and CDR2 is SQIVND (reference sequence). The CDR3 is 16 amino acids. V shed 3 bases and J 4 bases; nucleotides not matched to a gene: 10.

CDR3 DNA sequence: TGTGCCAGCAGTGATAGCGGGGGGGCGTCCTACGAGCAGTACTTC. This sequence encodes CASSDSGGASYEQYF. The V call is TRBV6-1, the J call TRBJ2-7, with 11 bases fitting TRBD2. V lost 3 bases, J lost 1 base, and 2 bases stayed unmatched. Germline CDR1 MNHNS, CDR2 SASEGT. The CDR3 extends over 15 amino acids.

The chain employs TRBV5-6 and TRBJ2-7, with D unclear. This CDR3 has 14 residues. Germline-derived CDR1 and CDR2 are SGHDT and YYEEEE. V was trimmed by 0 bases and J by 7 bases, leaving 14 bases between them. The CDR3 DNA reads TGTGCCAGCAGCTTGGGGCAGTCAAGAAGTGAGCAGTACTTC. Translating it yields CASSLGQSRSEQYF.

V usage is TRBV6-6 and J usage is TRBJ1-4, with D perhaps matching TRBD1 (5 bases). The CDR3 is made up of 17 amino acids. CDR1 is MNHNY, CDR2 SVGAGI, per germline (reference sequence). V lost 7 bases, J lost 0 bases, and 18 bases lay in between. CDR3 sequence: CASTRQFLTATNEKLFF. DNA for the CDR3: TGTGCCAGCACTCGACAGTTCCTTACCGCAACTAATGAAAAACTGTTTTTT.

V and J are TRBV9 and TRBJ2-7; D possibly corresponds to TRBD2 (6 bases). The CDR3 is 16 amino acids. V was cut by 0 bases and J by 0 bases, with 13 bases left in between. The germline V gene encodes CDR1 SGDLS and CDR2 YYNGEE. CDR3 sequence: CASSVGGGVSSYEQYF. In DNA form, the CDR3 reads TGTGCCAGCAGCGTAGGTGGCGGGGTAAGCTCCTACGAGCAGTACTTC.

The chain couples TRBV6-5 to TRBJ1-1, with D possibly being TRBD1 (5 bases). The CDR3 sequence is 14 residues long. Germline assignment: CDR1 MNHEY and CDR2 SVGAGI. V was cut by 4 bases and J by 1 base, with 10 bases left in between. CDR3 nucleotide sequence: TGTGCCAGCAGTTGGGGCACAGAGAACACTGAAGCTTTCTTT. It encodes CASSWGTENTEAFF.

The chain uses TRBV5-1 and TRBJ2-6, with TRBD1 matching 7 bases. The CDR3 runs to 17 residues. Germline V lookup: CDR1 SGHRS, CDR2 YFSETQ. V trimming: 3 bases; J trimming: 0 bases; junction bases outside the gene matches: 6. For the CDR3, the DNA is TGCGCCAGCAGCTACAGGGGCTGGAGCTCTGGGGCCAACGTCCTGACTTTC. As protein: CASSYRGWSSGANVLTF.

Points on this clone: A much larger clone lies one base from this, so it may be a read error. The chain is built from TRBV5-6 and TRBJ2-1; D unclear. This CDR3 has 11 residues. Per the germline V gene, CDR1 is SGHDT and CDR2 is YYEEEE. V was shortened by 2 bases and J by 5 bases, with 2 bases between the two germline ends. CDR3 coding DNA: TGTGCCAGCAGCTTCGACAATGAGCAGTTCTTC. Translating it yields CASSFDNEQFF.

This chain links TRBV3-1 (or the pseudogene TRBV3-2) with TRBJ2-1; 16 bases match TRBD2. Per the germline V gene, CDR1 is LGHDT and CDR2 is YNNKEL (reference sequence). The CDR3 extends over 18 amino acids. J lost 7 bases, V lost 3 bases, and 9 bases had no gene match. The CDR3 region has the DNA TGTGCCAGCAGCCACGGGACTAGCGGGAGGGCCAATTTTAATGAGCAGTTCTTC. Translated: CASSHGTSGRANFNEQFF.

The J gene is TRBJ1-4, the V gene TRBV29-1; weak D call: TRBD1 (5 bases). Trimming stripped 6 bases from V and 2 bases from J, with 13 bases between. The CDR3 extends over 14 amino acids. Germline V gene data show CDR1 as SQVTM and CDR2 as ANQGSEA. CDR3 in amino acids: CSVWAGPTNEKLFF. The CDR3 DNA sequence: TGCAGCGTCTGGGCGGGGCCGACTAATGAAAAACTGTTTTTT.

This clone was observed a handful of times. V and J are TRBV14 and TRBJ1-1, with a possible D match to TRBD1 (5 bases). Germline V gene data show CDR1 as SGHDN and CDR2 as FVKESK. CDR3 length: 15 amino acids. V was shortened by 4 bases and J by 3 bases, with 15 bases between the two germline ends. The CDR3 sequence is CASSPLGQGDTEAFF. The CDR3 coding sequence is TGTGCCAGCAGCCCCCTAGGGCAGGGTGACACTGAAGCTTTCTTT.

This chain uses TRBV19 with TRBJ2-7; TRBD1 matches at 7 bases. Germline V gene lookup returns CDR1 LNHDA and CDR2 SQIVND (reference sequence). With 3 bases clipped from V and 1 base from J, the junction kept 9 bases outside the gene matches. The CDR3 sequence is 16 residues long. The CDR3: CASSISWDRSSYEQYF. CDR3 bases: TGTGCCAGTAGTATCTCCTGGGACAGAAGTTCCTACGAGCAGTACTTC.

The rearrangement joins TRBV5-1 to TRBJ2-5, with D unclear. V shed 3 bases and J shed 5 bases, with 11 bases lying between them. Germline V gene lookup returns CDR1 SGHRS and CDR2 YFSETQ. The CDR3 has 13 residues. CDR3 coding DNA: TGCGCCAGCAGCTCAGACTTTAGGGAGACCCAGTACTTC. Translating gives CASSSDFRETQYF.

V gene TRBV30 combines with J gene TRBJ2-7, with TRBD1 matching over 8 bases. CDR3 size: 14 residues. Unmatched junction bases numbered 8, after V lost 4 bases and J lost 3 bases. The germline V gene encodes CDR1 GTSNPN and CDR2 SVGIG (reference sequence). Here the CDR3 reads CAWKGQGSVYEQYF. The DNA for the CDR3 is TGTGCCTGGAAAGGACAGGGTTCAGTCTACGAGCAGTACTTC.

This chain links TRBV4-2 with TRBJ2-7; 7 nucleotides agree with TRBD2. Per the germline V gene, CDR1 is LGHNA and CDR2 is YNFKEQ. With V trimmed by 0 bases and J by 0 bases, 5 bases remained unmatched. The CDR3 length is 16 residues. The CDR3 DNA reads TGTGCCAGCAGCCAAGATAGAAGCGGGGACTCCTACGAGCAGTACTTC. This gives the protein CASSQDRSGDSYEQYF.

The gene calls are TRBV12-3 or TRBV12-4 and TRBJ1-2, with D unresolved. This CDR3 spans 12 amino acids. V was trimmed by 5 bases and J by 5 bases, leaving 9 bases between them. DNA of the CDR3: TGTGCCAGCAGTACTTATGCGTATGGCTACACCTTC. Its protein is CASSTYAYGYTF.

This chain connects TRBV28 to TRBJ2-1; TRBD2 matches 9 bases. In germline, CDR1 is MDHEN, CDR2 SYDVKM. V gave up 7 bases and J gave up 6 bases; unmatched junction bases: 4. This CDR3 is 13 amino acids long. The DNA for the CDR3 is TGTGCCAGCACTAGCGGGAACTTCAATGAGCAGTTCTTC. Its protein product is CASTSGNFNEQFF.

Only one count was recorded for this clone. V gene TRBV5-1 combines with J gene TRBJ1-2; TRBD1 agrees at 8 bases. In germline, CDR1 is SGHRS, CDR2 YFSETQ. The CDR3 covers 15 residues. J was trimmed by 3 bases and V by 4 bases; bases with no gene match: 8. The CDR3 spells CASSKGTGLDYGYTF. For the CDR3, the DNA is TGCGCCAGCAGCAAAGGGACAGGTTTAGACTATGGCTACACCTTC.

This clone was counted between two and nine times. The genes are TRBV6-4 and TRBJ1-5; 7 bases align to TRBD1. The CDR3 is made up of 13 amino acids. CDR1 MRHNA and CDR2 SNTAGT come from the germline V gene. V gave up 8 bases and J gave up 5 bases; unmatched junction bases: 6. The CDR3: CASAGQEDQPQHF. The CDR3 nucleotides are TGTGCCAGCGCAGGACAGGAGGATCAGCCCCAGCATTTT.